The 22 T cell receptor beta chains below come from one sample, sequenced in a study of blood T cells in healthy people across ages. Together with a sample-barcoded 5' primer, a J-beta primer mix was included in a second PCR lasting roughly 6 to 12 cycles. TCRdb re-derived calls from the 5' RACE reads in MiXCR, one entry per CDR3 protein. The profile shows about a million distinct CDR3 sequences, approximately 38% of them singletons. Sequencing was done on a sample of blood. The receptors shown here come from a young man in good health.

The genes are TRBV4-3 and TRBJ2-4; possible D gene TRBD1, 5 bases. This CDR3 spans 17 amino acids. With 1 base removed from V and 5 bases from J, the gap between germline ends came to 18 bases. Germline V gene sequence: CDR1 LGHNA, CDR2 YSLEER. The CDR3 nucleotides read TGCGCCAGCAGCCAAGTTTGGCAGGGTGGTATCCAAAACATTCAGTACTTC. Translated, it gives CASSQVWQGGIQNIQYF.

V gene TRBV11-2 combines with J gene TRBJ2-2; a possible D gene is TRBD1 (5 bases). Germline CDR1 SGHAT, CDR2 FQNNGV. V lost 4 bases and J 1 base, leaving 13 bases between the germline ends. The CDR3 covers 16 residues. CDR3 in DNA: TGTGCCAGCAGCTCCTGGGCGCAGGGGAACACCGGGGAGCTGTTTTTT. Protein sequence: CASSSWAQGNTGELFF.

The CDR3 DNA reads TGTGCCAGCAGCTTAGCCGGGACTAGTGGGAGTGAGCAGTTCTTC. It encodes CASSLAGTSGSEQFF. This chain uses TRBV7-2 with TRBJ2-1, with 8 bases aligning to TRBD2. From germline, CDR1 is SGHTA and CDR2 FQGNSA. Trimming at V came to 0 bases and at J to 9 bases, leaving 7 bases not matched to a gene. This CDR3 has 15 amino acids.

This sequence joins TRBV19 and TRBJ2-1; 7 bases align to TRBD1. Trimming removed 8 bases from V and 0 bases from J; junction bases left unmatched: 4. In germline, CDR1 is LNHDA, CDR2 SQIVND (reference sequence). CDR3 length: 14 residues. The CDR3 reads CASVRDSSYNEQFF. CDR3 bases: TGTGCCAGTGTCCGGGACAGCTCCTACAATGAGCAGTTCTTC.

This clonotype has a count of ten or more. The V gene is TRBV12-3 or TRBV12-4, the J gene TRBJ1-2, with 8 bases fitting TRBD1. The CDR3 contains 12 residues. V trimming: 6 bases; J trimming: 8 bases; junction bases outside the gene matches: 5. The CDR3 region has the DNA TGTGCCAGCAGAACACAGGGGGGAGGCTACACCTTC. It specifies CASRTQGGGYTF.

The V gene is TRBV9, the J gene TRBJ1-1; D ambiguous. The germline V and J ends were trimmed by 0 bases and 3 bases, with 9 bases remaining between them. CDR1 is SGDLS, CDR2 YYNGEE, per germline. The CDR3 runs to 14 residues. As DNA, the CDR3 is TGTGCCAGCAGCGTAGGGGAATTTGACACTGAAGCTTTCTTT. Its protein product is CASSVGEFDTEAFF. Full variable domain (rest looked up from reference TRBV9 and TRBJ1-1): DSGVTQTPKHLITATGQRVTLRCSPRSGDLSVYWYQQSLDQGLQFLIQYYNGEERAKGNILERFSAQQFPDLHSELNLSSLELGDSALYFCASSVGEFDTEAFFGQGTRLTVV.

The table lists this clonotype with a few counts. The CDR3 protein is CASSPKVRAVHDEQFF. The CDR3 bases are TGTGCCAGCAGCCCCAAAGTGAGGGCTGTTCACGACGAGCAGTTCTTC. The chain combines TRBV6-5 with TRBJ2-1, with a weak D call TRBD2 (5 bases). CDR1 and CDR2 (germline): MNHEY, SVGAGI. The ends were cut back, 6 bases at V and 10 bases at J, with 25 bases in the middle. The CDR3 consists of 16 residues.

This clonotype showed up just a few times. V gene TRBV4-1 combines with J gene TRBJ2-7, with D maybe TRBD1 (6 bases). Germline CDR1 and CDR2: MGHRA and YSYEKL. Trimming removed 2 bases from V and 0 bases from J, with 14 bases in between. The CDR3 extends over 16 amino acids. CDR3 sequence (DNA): TGCGCCAGCAGCCAATTTACGACGGACAGCTCCTACGAGCAGTACTTC. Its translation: CASSQFTTDSSYEQYF.

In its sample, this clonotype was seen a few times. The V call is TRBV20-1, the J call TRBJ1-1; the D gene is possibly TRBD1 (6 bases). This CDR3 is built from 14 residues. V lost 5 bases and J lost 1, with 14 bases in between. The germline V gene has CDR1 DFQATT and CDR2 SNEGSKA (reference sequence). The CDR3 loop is CSAPRTASNTEAFF. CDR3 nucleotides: TGCAGTGCTCCTAGGACAGCCTCGAACACTGAAGCTTTCTTT.

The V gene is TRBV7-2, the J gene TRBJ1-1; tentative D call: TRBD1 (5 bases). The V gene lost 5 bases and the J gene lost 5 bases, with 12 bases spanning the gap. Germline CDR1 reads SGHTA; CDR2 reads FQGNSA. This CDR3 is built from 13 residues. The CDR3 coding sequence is TGTGCCAGCAGCAACAGGAGGAGGACTGAAGCTTTCTTT. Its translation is CASSNRRRTEAFF.

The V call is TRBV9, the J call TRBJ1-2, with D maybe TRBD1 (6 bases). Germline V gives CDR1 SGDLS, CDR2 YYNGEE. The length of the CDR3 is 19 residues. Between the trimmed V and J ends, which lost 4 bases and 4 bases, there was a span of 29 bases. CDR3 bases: TGTGCCAGCAGCAAAAACCATCGGGGCAGGGGAGGCTTAAGCTATGGCTACACCTTC. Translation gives CASSKNHRGRGGLSYGYTF.

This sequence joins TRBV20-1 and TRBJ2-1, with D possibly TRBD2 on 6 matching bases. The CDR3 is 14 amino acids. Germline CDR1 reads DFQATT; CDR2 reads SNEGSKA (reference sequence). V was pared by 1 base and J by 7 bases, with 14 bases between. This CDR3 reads CSARGWDSPNEQFF. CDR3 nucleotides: TGCAGTGCTAGAGGTTGGGACTCCCCAAATGAGCAGTTCTTC.

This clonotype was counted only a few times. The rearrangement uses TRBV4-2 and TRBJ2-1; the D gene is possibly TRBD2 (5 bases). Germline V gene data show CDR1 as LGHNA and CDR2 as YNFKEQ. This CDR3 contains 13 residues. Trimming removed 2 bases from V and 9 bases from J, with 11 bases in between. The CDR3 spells CASSQSPGVEQFF. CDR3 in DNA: TGTGCCAGCAGCCAATCCCCCGGGGTTGAGCAGTTCTTC.

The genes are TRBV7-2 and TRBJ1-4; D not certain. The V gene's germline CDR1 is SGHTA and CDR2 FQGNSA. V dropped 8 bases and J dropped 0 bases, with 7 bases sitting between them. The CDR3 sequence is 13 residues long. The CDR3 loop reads CASAGSTNEKLFF. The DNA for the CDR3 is TGTGCCAGCGCCGGATCAACTAATGAAAAACTGTTTTTT.

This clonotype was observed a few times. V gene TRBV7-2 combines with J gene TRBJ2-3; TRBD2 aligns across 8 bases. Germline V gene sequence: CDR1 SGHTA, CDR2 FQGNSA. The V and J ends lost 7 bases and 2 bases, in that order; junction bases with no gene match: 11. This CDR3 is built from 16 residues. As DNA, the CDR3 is TGTGCCAGCACCCCTGGGCAGCGGGGGTACACAGATACGCAGTATTTT. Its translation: CASTPGQRGYTDTQYF.

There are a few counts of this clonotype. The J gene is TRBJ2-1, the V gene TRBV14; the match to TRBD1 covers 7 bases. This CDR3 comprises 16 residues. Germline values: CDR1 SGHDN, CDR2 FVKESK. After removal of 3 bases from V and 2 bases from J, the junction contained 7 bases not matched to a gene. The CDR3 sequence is CASSHLRGTAYNEQFF. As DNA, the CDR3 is TGTGCCAGCAGCCACCTAAGGGGGACAGCCTACAATGAGCAGTTCTTC.

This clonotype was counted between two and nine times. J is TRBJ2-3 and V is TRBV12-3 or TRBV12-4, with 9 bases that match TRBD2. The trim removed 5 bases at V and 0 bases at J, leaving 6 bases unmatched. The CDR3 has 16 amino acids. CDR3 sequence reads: CASSKGLADSTDTQYF. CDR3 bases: TGTGCCAGCAGTAAGGGACTAGCTGATAGCACAGATACGCAGTATTTT.

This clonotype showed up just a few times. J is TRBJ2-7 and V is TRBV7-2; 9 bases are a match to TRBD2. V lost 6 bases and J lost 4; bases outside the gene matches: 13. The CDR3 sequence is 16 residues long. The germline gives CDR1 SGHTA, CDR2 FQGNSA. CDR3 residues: CASSRSSGDSQYEQYF. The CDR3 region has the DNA TGTGCCAGCAGTCGTTCTAGCGGGGATTCCCAATACGAGCAGTACTTC.

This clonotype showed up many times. CDR3 amino acids: CASSLGADYFSYNEQFF. The CDR3 bases are TGCGCCAGCAGCTTGGGGGCAGATTATTTCTCCTACAATGAGCAGTTCTTC. The chain combines TRBV5-1 with TRBJ2-1; the D is unclear. The CDR3 spans 17 residues. The V and J ends lost 0 bases and 0 bases respectively, with 13 bases between them. Germline CDR1 and CDR2: SGHRS and YFSETQ.

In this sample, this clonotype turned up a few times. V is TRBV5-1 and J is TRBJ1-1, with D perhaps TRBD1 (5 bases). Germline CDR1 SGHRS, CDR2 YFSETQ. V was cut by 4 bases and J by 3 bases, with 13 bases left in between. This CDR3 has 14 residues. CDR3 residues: CASSERGPDTEAFF. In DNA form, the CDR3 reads TGCGCCAGCAGCGAAAGGGGTCCCGACACTGAAGCTTTCTTT.

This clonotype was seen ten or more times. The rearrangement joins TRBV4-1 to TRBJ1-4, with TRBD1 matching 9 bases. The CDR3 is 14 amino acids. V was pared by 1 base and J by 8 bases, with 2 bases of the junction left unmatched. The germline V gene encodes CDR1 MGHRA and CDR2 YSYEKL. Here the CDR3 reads CASSQGTGDEKLFF. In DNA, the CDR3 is TGCGCCAGCAGCCAAGGGACAGGGGACGAAAAACTGTTTTTT.

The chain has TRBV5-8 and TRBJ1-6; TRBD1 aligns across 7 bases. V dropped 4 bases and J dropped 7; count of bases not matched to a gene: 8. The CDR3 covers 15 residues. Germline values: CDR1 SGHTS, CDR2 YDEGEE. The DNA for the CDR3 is TGTGCCAGCAGCCTCGAGACAGGGTTGAATTCACCCCTCCACTTT. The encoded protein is CASSLETGLNSPLHF.